The rows below give T cell receptor beta chains drawn from one sample of a study of CD8 T cells in ankylosing spondylitis. Using its own MiXCR run on the 5' RACE reads, TCRdb lists one record per CDR3 protein. The sample has 380,000 or so distinct CDR3 sequences; 20% are singletons. The source material was blood, either unsorted or a sorted T cell fraction (not recorded which). The receptors come from a male donor with ankylosing spondylitis or in good health (not recorded which). Each CDR3 is given with its conserved first and last residue. D genes are given only for firm matches. Only part of the rows carry a size: once, few, many, or a class if the clone is expanded.

j_call clone_size v_call d_call cdr3_aa cdr3_nt
TRBJ2-1 - TRBV10-2 TRBD2 CASSESSGRGGSYNEQFF TGCGCCAGCAGTGAGTCGTCGGGGCGGGGGGGGTCCTACAATGAGCAGTTCTTC
TRBJ2-3 - TRBV20-1 - CSAPLDWGRAVLYF TGCAGTGCCCCCCTGGACTGGGGGCGGGCCGTTCTGTATTTT
TRBJ2-2 - TRBV12-3/TRBV12-4 - CASSLLDTLLNTGELFF TGTGCCAGCAGTTTATTGGACACCCTTCTGAACACCGGGGAGCTGTTTTTT
TRBJ2-7 - TRBV12-3/TRBV12-4 TRBD1 CASSPPDRSSYEQYF TGTGCCAGCAGTCCTCCGGACAGGAGCTCCTACGAGCAGTACTTC
TRBJ2-1 - TRBV2 TRBD1 CASTPWRTGLYNEQFF TGTGCCAGCACCCCCTGGAGGACAGGGCTTTACAATGAGCAGTTCTTC
TRBJ2-5 - TRBV11-2 - CASSPGGSAETQYF TGTGCCAGCAGCCCTGGGGGAAGCGCGGAGACCCAGTACTTC
TRBJ2-5 few TRBV7-8 - CASSLPLAMGWETQYF TGTGCCAGCAGCTTACCGCTAGCTATGGGTTGGGAGACCCAGTACTTC
TRBJ2-5 few TRBV7-9 TRBD2 CASSLLSGEPQETQYF TGTGCCAGCAGCCTCCTTAGCGGGGAACCTCAAGAGACCCAGTACTTC
TRBJ2-3 few TRBV20-1 TRBD2 CSASSGGRTDTQYF TGCAGTGCCAGTAGCGGGGGACGCACAGATACGCAGTATTTT
TRBJ2-3 few TRBV3-1 - CASSLSPGITDTQYF TGTGCCAGCAGCCTATCTCCGGGGATCACAGATACGCAGTATTTT
TRBJ2-7 - TRBV3-1 TRBD2 CASSQGWASGSYGQYF TGTGCCAGCAGCCAAGGTTGGGCTAGCGGGAGTTACGGGCAGTACTTC
TRBJ2-7 - TRBV2 TRBD1 CASQHGQGVNEQYF TGTGCCAGCCAACACGGCCAGGGGGTGAACGAGCAGTACTTC
TRBJ2-3 - TRBV29-1 TRBD2 CSVEFASGGSDTQYF TGCAGCGTTGAGTTCGCTAGCGGGGGATCAGATACGCAGTATTTT
TRBJ2-3 few TRBV4-1 TRBD1 CASSQLDRAGDTQYF TGCGCCAGCAGCCAACTGGACAGGGCAGGAGATACGCAGTATTTT
TRBJ2-3 - TRBV5-6 TRBD2 CASSLIAGGSGDTQYF TGTGCCAGCAGTCTGATCGCGGGGGGCTCGGGAGATACGCAGTATTTT
TRBJ2-2 few TRBV12-3/TRBV12-4 - CASSFGGANTGELFF TGTGCCAGCAGTTTTGGGGGCGCGAACACCGGGGAGCTGTTTTTT
TRBJ2-3 - TRBV30 TRBD2 CAYSGDSTDTQYF TGTGCCTATAGCGGGGATAGCACAGATACGCAGTATTTT
TRBJ2-1 few TRBV28 - CASITGLSSYNEQFF TGTGCCAGCATTACAGGTTTGAGCTCCTACAATGAGCAGTTCTTC
TRBJ2-7 many TRBV25-1 - CASSGTYEQYF TGTGCCAGCAGTGGAACCTACGAGCAGTACTTC
TRBJ2-3 few TRBV5-1 - CASSLEGGGSTDTQYF TGCGCCAGCAGCTTGGAGGGCGGGGGCAGCACAGATACGCAGTATTTT
TRBJ1-5 many TRBV12-3/TRBV12-4 TRBD1 CASSFSGQGDQPQHF TGTGCCAGCAGTTTCTCGGGACAGGGCGATCAGCCCCAGCATTTT
TRBJ2-7 few TRBV29-1 - CSVELGIEQYF TGCAGCGTTGAACTAGGGATCGAGCAGTACTTC
TRBJ2-7 few TRBV10-3 TRBD2 CAIREYGTSGYEQYF TGTGCCATCAGGGAGTACGGGACTAGCGGTTACGAGCAGTACTTC
TRBJ2-1 - TRBV29-1 - CSVYSYNEQFF TGCAGCGTTTACTCCTACAATGAGCAGTTCTTC
TRBJ2-1 - TRBV12-3/TRBV12-4 TRBD1 CASRPPTGGEQFF TGTGCCAGCAGACCCCCGACAGGGGGCGAGCAGTTCTTC
TRBJ2-1 few TRBV24-1 TRBD1 CATSDPGTDISYNEQFF TGTGCCACCAGTGACCCAGGGACAGACATCTCCTACAATGAGCAGTTCTTC
TRBJ2-1 - TRBV14 - CASSQSGTSWVGEQFF TGTGCCAGCAGCCAATCGGGAACATCCTGGGTTGGTGAGCAGTTCTTC
TRBJ1-1 few TRBV25-1 - CASSAPGGVATNTEAFF TGTGCCAGCAGTGCGCCAGGAGGGGTGGCCACGAACACTGAAGCTTTCTTT
TRBJ2-5 - TRBV6-5 TRBD2 CASSYSPLLAGMETQYF TGTGCCAGCAGTTACTCCCCCCTGCTAGCGGGGATGGAGACCCAGTACTTC
TRBJ2-7 - TRBV10-3 TRBD1 CAIKRTGDEQYF TGTGCCATCAAGAGGACAGGGGACGAGCAGTACTTC
TRBJ1-2 - TRBV7-2 TRBD1 CASSLTGAITNYGYTF TGTGCCAGCAGCTTAACAGGGGCAATTACTAACTATGGCTACACCTTC
TRBJ2-1 few TRBV12-3/TRBV12-4 TRBD2 CASSLIAGGTVRYEQFF TGTGCCAGCAGCCTAATAGCGGGGGGGACGGTTCGTTATGAGCAGTTCTTC
TRBJ2-5 - TRBV6-5 - CASSSFRNQETQYF TGTGCCAGCAGTTCTTTTAGGAATCAAGAGACCCAGTACTTC
TRBJ2-1 few TRBV12-3/TRBV12-4 TRBD1 CASRTGGGEQFF TGTGCCAGCAGGACAGGGGGAGGTGAGCAGTTCTTC
TRBJ2-7 once TRBV29-1 TRBD2 CSVPLVSGGYYEQYF TGCAGCGTTCCCCTGGTTAGCGGGGGATACTACGAGCAGTACTTC
TRBJ2-1 - TRBV7-6 - CASSLATRGEQFF TGTGCCAGCAGCTTAGCGACACGGGGGGAGCAGTTCTTC
TRBJ2-1 - TRBV29-1 - CSVEGAVSYNEQFF TGCAGCGTTGAGGGGGCTGTATCCTACAATGAGCAGTTCTTC
TRBJ2-7 - TRBV10-3 - CAISESVKGVGSYEQYF TGTGCCATCAGTGAGTCAGTTAAGGGGGTAGGATCCTACGAGCAGTACTTC
TRBJ1-1 - TRBV3-1 - CASSPRQGNTEAFF TGTGCCAGCAGCCCACGTCAGGGGAACACTGAAGCTTTCTTT
TRBJ2-5 - TRBV7-6 TRBD2 CASKLRLAEKETQYF TGTGCCAGCAAACTAAGACTAGCGGAGAAAGAGACCCAGTACTTC
TRBJ2-3 few TRBV10-3 TRBD2 CAISGESGDLLTDTQYF TGTGCCATCAGTGGGGAAAGCGGGGACCTTCTCACAGATACGCAGTATTTT
TRBJ2-1 - TRBV20-1 TRBD1 CSARSSAGTAYYNEQFF TGCAGTGCTAGATCCTCCGCCGGGACAGCCTATTACAATGAGCAGTTCTTC
TRBJ2-2 few TRBV11-2 TRBD1 CASALGTGRAGELFF TGTGCCAGCGCTCTCGGGACAGGGAGGGCCGGGGAGCTGTTTTTT
TRBJ2-3 - TRBV9 TRBD2 CASSVAGGRYTQYF TGTGCCAGCAGCGTTGCGGGGGGGCGATATACGCAGTATTTT
TRBJ2-3 - TRBV12-3/TRBV12-4 - CASSLSPRGGDTQYF TGTGCCAGCAGTTTGTCGCCCAGGGGCGGAGATACGCAGTATTTT
TRBJ2-1 - TRBV11-2 - CASSLVGGAGGQFF TGTGCCAGCAGCTTAGTAGGCGGGGCAGGAGGGCAGTTCTTC
TRBJ2-3 few TRBV12-3/TRBV12-4 - CASSPAGTPIPTDTQYF TGTGCCAGCAGTCCGGCCGGGACTCCAATTCCCACAGATACGCAGTATTTT
TRBJ2-7 once TRBV14 - CASARDHSYEQYF TGTGCCAGCGCCCGGGACCACTCCTACGAGCAGTACTTC
TRBJ1-3 few TRBV29-1 - CSVEEFGGTGNTIYF TGCAGCGTTGAAGAATTCGGAGGGACTGGAAACACCATATATTTT
TRBJ1-5 - TRBV19 TRBD1 CASSETGYSNQPQHF TGTGCCAGTAGTGAGACAGGGTATAGCAATCAGCCCCAGCATTTT
TRBJ2-7 - TRBV5-1 - CASSLEWGPYEQYF TGCGCCAGCAGCTTGGAATGGGGTCCCTACGAGCAGTACTTC
TRBJ2-7 few TRBV29-1 - CSVEVGDISYEQYF TGCAGCGTTGAAGTCGGGGACATTTCCTACGAGCAGTACTTC
TRBJ2-1 few TRBV7-2 - CASSLLPDYGEQFF TGTGCCAGCAGCCTCCTACCCGACTACGGTGAGCAGTTCTTC
TRBJ2-1 - TRBV29-1 - CSVGRSNEQFF TGCAGCGTTGGCCGGTCCAATGAGCAGTTCTTC